Shown below are 6 T cell receptor beta chains from a single sample sequenced in a study of blood T cell repertoires in COVID-19 (dated by TCRdb to 2019 to 2021). Library preparation employed the immunoSEQ multiplex PCR assay. What TCRdb holds here is the immuneACCESS table cut down to in-frame rearrangements. Part of the clones is not present; checked against another copy, under half of the missing clones reflect an unresolved V gene, and the others are unexplained. The sample yields around 160,000 clones; 75% to 85% were counted once. 7% to 10% of the sample belongs to the ten largest clones. Source material: peripheral blood. These receptors came from a human donor with acute or convalescent COVID-19. The donor label of this sample is uncertain.

This chain uses TRBV18 with TRBJ1-4; TRBD1 agrees at 7 bases. Looked up from germline, CDR1 is KGHSH and CDR2 is LQKENI. The CDR3 has 16 residues. With 1 base clipped from V and 3 bases from J, the junction kept 5 bases outside the gene matches. Here the CDR3 reads CASSPRTGDSNEKLFF. The CDR3 bases are TGTGCCAGCTCACCACGTACAGGGGACTCTAATGAAAAACTGTTTTTT.

This clone was seen a single time. The J gene is TRBJ2-7, the V gene TRBV4-1; 8 nucleotides agree with TRBD1. Germline CDR1 reads MGHRA; CDR2 reads YSYEKL. CDR3 length: 16 amino acids. Trimming removed 7 bases from V and 0 bases from J; junction bases left unmatched: 11. As DNA, the CDR3 is TGCGCCAGCACCGAGACTCGGGACAGGAGCTCCTACGAGCAGTACGTC. This translates into CASTETRDRSSYEQYV.

V gene TRBV2 combines with J gene TRBJ1-1; 8 positions agree with TRBD1. Germline CDR1 is SNHLY and CDR2 is FYNNEI. This CDR3 region has 15 residues. V lost 5 bases and J lost 4; bases outside the gene matches: 9. In DNA, the CDR3 is TGTGCCAGCAGTACCGGACAGGGCAGGGGCACTGAAGCTTTCTTT. The encoded protein is CASSTGQGRGTEAFF.

This clone was counted only a few times. The rearrangement links TRBV6-5 to TRBJ2-4, with D tentatively TRBD1 (5 bases). V lost 6 bases and J lost 8, with 11 bases in between. The CDR3 contains 12 residues. Germline V gene data show CDR1 as MNHEY and CDR2 as SVGAGI. CDR3 amino acids: CASSLQEYIQYF. The CDR3 DNA reads TGTGCCAGCAGCTTACAGGAGTACATTCAGTACTTC.

The J gene is TRBJ1-4, the V gene TRBV4-2; TRBD1 agrees at 7 bases. Looked up from germline, CDR1 is LGHNA and CDR2 is YNFKEQ. This CDR3 region has 16 residues. V gave up 1 base and J gave up 3 bases; unmatched junction bases: 5. In DNA, the CDR3 is TGTGCCAGCAGCCAAGGTCTACAGGGGTCTAATGAAAAACTGTTTTTT. This codes for CASSQGLQGSNEKLFF.

The genes are TRBV24-1 and TRBJ2-2, with a tentative D call TRBD1 (6 bases). The V gene's germline CDR1 is KGHDR and CDR2 SFDVKD. The CDR3 sequence is 16 residues long. Trimming removed 0 bases from V and 1 base from J, with 8 bases in between. The CDR3 reads CATSDLSQGNTGELFF. The CDR3 DNA reads as TGTGCCACCAGTGATTTGTCACAGGGGAACACCGGGGAGCTGTTTTTT.